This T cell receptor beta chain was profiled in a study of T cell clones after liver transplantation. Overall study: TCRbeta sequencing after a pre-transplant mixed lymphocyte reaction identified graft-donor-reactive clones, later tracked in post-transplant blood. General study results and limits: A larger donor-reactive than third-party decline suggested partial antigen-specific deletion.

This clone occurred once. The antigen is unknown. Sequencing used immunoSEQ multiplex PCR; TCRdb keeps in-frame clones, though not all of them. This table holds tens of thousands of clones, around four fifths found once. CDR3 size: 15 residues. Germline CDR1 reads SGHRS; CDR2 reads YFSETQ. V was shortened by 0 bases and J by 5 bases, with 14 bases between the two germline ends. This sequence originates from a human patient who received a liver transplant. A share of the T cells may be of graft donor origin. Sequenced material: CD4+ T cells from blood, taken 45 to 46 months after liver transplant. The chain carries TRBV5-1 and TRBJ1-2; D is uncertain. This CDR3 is CASSLAVELSYGYTF. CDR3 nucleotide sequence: TGCGCCAGCAGCTTGGCCGTAGAGCTGTCGTATGGCTACACCTTC.